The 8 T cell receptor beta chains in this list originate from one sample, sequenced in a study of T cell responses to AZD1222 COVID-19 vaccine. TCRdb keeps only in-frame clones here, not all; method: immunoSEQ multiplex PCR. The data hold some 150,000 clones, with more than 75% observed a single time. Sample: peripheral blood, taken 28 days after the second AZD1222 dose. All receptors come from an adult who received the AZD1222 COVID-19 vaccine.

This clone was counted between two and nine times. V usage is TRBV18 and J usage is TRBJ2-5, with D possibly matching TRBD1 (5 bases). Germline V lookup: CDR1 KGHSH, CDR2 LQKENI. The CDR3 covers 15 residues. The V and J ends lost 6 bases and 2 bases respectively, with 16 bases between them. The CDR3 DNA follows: TGTGCCAGCTCCCGAGACAGCAATAAACAAGAGACCCAGTACTTC. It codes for CASSRDSNKQETQYF.

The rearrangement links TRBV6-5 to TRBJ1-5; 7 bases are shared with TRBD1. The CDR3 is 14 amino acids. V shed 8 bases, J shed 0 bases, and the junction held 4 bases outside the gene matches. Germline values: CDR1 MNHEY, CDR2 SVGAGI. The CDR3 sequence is CASGRGDSNQPQHF. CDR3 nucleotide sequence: TGTGCCAGCGGCAGGGGGGATAGCAATCAGCCCCAGCATTTT.

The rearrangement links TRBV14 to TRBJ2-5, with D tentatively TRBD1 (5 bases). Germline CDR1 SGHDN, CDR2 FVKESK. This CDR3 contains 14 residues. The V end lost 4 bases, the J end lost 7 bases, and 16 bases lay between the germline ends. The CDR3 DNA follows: TGTGCCAGCAGCCCCCAGACAGAGCGTGCGACCCAGTACTTC. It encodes CASSPQTERATQYF. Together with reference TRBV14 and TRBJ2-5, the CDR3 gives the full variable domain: EAGVTQFPSHSVIEKGQTVTLRCDPISGHDNLYWYRRVMGKEIKFLLHFVKESKQDESGMPNNRFLAERTGGTYSTLKVQPAELEDSGVYFCASSPQTERATQYFGPGTRLLVL.

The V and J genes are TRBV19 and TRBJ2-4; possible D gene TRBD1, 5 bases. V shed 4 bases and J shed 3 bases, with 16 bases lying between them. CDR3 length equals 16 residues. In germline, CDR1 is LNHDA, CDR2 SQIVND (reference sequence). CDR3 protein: CASSKAGYKGKNIQYF. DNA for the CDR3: TGTGCCAGTAGTAAGGCAGGGTACAAGGGCAAAAACATTCAGTACTTC. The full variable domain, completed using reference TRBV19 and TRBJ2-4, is DGGITQSPKYLFRKEGQNVTLSCEQNLNHDAMYWYRQDPGQGLRLIYYSQIVNDFQKGDIAEGYSVSREKKESFPLTVTSAQKNPTAFYLCASSKAGYKGKNIQYFGAGTRLSVL.

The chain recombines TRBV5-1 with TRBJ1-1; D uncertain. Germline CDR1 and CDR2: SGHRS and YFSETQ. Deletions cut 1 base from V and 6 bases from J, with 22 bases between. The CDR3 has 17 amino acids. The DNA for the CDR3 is TGCGCCAGCAGCTTGCAGTGGGTCTCGGGTCTTAGCCCTGAAGCTTTCTTT. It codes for CASSLQWVSGLSPEAFF.

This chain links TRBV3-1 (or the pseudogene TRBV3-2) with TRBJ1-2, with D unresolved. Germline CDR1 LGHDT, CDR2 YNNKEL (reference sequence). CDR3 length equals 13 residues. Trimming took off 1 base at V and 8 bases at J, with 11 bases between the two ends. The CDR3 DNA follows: TGTGCCAGCAGCCAAGGGGGTTTTGGGGGCTACACCTTC. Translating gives CASSQGGFGGYTF.

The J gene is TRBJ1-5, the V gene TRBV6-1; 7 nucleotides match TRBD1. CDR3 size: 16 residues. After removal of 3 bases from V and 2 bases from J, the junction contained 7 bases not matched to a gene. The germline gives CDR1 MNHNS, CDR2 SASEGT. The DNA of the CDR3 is TGTGCCAGCAGTGACAGGGGGGGTGGAGGCAATCAGCCCCAGCATTTT. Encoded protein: CASSDRGGGGNQPQHF.

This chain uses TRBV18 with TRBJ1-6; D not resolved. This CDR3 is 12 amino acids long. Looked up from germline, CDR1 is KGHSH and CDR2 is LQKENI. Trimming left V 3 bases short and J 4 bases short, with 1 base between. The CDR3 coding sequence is TGTGCCAGCTCACCTTATAATTCACCCCTCCACTTT. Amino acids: CASSPYNSPLHF.